Below are 22 T cell receptor beta chains sequenced from a single sample in a study of blood T cell repertoires in COVID-19. The data were produced by immunoSEQ multiplex PCR, yet TCRdb's version contains in-frame clones alone and is incomplete. The sample records fewer than 400,000 clones, more than 90% being singletons. Sequenced input: PBMCs or T cells enriched from blood (not recorded which). These receptors all come from a woman in her 30s who had been exposed to COVID-19.

The V call is TRBV7-6, the J call TRBJ1-2; D gene unclear. V was trimmed by 5 bases and J by 4 bases, leaving 14 bases between them. The CDR3 runs 14 residues. Per the germline V gene, CDR1 is SGHVS and CDR2 is FNYEAQ. CDR3 sequence reads: CASSPGAWSYGYTF. CDR3 DNA sequence: TGTGCCAGCAGCCCGGGTGCCTGGTCCTATGGCTACACCTTC.

The chain employs TRBV7-9 and TRBJ1-4; perhaps TRBD1 as D (5 bases). Germline assignment: CDR1 SEHNR and CDR2 FQNEAQ (reference sequence). This CDR3 has 16 amino acids. V shed 5 bases and J shed 8 bases, with 21 bases lying between them. As DNA, the CDR3 is TGTGCCAGCAGCAGAACCGGGAGCTCTGGGGGGGAAAAACTGTTTTTT. It is translated as CASSRTGSSGGEKLFF.

The chain's CDR3 is CASSSTGREAFF. DNA of the CDR3: TGTGCCAGCAGCTCTACTGGGCGTGAAGCTTTCTTT. The chain is built from TRBV11-1 and TRBJ1-1; D not resolved. CDR1 and CDR2 (germline): SGHAT, FQDESV (reference sequence). The CDR3 is made up of 12 amino acids. Trimming stripped 4 bases from V and 7 bases from J, with 10 bases between. Based on the CDR3 plus reference TRBV11-1 and TRBJ1-1, the full variable domain is EAEVAQSPRYKITEKSQAVAFWCDPISGHATLYWYRQILGQGPELLVQFQDESVVDDSQLPKDRFSAERLKGVDSTLKIQPAELGDSAMYLCASSSTGREAFFGQGTRLTVV.

The rearrangement joins TRBV3-1 (or the pseudogene TRBV3-2) to TRBJ2-7; D not resolved. The CDR3 length is 11 residues. CDR1 LGHDT and CDR2 YNNKEL come from the germline V gene (reference sequence). V lost 1 base and J lost 7, with 5 bases in between. CDR3 sequence reads: CASSQGQEQYF. The CDR3 coding sequence is TGTGCCAGCAGCCAAGGGCAGGAGCAGTACTTC.

This rearrangement joins TRBV5-5 to TRBJ2-6; TRBD1 is a possible D gene (5 bases). The V end was cut by 4 bases, the J end by 2 bases, with 13 bases between. CDR3 length: 16 amino acids. The germline V gene encodes CDR1 SGHKS and CDR2 YYEKEE (reference sequence). This CDR3 is CASSQAGAAGANVLTF. As DNA, the CDR3 is TGTGCCAGCAGCCAAGCTGGGGCAGCTGGGGCCAACGTCCTGACTTTC.

The chain uses TRBV5-1 and TRBJ2-3; 8 bases are shared with TRBD1. The CDR3 length is 15 residues. Germline V gene data show CDR1 as SGHRS and CDR2 as YFSETQ. V dropped 4 bases and J dropped 6; count of bases not matched to a gene: 10. The CDR3, as DNA: TGCGCCAGCAGCCTAAGGGACAGGCTGGACGATACGCAGTATTTT. The encoded protein is CASSLRDRLDDTQYF.

The V and J genes are TRBV29-1 and TRBJ1-3; 8 nucleotides line up with TRBD1. Trimming at V came to 4 bases and at J to 2 bases, leaving 16 bases not matched to a gene. Germline lookup yields CDR1 SQVTM and CDR2 ANQGSEA. The CDR3 covers 18 residues. The CDR3 sequence: CSVVMFSGDRGTGNTIYF. In DNA form, the CDR3 reads TGCAGCGTTGTGATGTTTTCGGGCGACAGGGGAACTGGAAACACCATATATTTT. The full variable domain, its missing parts supplied by reference TRBV29-1 and TRBJ1-3, is SAVISQKPSRDICQRGTSLTIQCQVDSQVTMMFWYRQQPGQSLTLIATANQGSEATYESGFVIDKFPISRPNLTFSTLTVSNMSPEDSSIYLCSVVMFSGDRGTGNTIYFGEGSWLTVV.

V is TRBV14 and J is TRBJ1-6, with a possible D match to TRBD1 (6 bases). This CDR3 comprises 16 residues. With 0 bases removed from V and 12 bases from J, the gap between germline ends came to 18 bases. Germline V lookup: CDR1 SGHDN, CDR2 FVKESK. In DNA form, the CDR3 reads TGTGCCAGCAGCCAAGAAGGCTACAGGGTCTTGGGACCCCTCCACTTT. This gives the protein CASSQEGYRVLGPLHF.

The gene calls are TRBV25-1 and TRBJ1-4; 9 positions agree with TRBD1. CDR1 and CDR2 (germline): MGHDK, SYGVNS. Trimming cost V 3 bases and J 12 bases; bases outside gene matches: 8. The CDR3 has 14 residues. CDR3 in amino acids: CASSDYRGRGELFF. In DNA, the CDR3 is TGTGCCAGCAGTGACTACAGGGGGCGCGGAGAACTGTTTTTT.

The chain carries TRBV4-2 and TRBJ1-4, with D possibly TRBD1 on 5 matching bases. Trimming pared 2 bases from V and 6 bases from J, leaving 19 bases between. Germline V gene lookup returns CDR1 LGHNA and CDR2 YNFKEQ. There are 17 residues in the CDR3. The CDR3 nucleotides are TGTGCCAGCAGCCAACCACAACCCAGGGCCCGCCATGAAAAACTGTTTTTT. Its protein is CASSQPQPRARHEKLFF.

The chain joins TRBV5-4 to TRBJ2-3; TRBD1 matches at 12 bases. CDR1 SGHNT and CDR2 YYREEE come from the germline V gene (reference sequence). The CDR3 sequence is 15 residues long. After removal of 4 bases from V and 4 bases from J, the junction contained 4 bases not matched to a gene. The CDR3, as DNA: TGTGCCAGCAGCCGCGGGACAGGGGGCTCAGATACGCAGTATTTT. As protein: CASSRGTGGSDTQYF.

The chain has TRBV3-1 (or the pseudogene TRBV3-2) and TRBJ1-1; D gene uncertain. Per germline, CDR1 LGHDT and CDR2 YNNKEL (reference sequence). The CDR3 covers 11 residues. V was shortened by 3 bases and J by 7 bases, with 6 bases between the two germline ends. The CDR3 DNA follows: TGTGCCAGCAGCCACCCCGGTGAAGCTTTCTTT. It specifies CASSHPGEAFF.

The chain couples TRBV9 to TRBJ1-2, with D possibly being TRBD1 (5 bases). Germline CDR1 is SGDLS and CDR2 is YYNGEE. V lost 4 bases to trimming and J lost 11 bases, with 21 bases between them. The CDR3 runs 14 residues. The CDR3 loop reads CASSLGGSPIGYTF. The CDR3 DNA reads TGTGCCAGCAGCCTGGGGGGGTCCCCTATAGGGTACACCTTC.

The chain has TRBV7-2 and TRBJ2-1; 12 bases agree with TRBD2. With V trimmed by 5 bases and J by 7 bases, 12 bases remained unmatched. The CDR3 runs to 17 residues. Germline CDR1 SGHTA, CDR2 FQGNSA. CDR3 in DNA: TGTGCCAGCAGCCCCCGACTAGCGGGGGCCTCTTTTAATGAGCAGTTCTTC. Protein: CASSPRLAGASFNEQFF.

The V gene is TRBV24-1, the J gene TRBJ2-1, with D maybe TRBD1 (6 bases). The CDR3 spans 16 residues. V lost 4 bases, J lost 5 bases, and 17 bases lay in between. Germline CDR1 KGHDR, CDR2 SFDVKD. The DNA for the CDR3 is TGTGCCACCAGTGACCCAGGGCCTCAGGGGCACAATGAGCAGTTCTTC. Protein sequence: CATSDPGPQGHNEQFF.

This clone was detected once. The genes are TRBV5-1 and TRBJ1-6; 9 bases align to TRBD1. The junction had 11 bases not matched to a gene; V was cut back by 4 bases and J by 9 bases. CDR3 length: 16 amino acids. Germline V gene lookup returns CDR1 SGHRS and CDR2 YFSETQ. The CDR3 sequence: CASSAPDRGYGSPLHF. In DNA form, the CDR3 reads TGCGCCAGCAGCGCCCCGGACAGGGGCTACGGTTCACCCCTCCACTTT.

The chain carries TRBV11-2 and TRBJ2-3; 7 bases match TRBD2. Germline V lookup: CDR1 SGHAT, CDR2 FQNNGV. The J segment lost 2 bases and the V segment lost 2 bases, leaving 13 bases of the junction unmatched. The CDR3 is 18 residues long. The CDR3 protein is CASSLNSLAGENTDTQYF. DNA for the CDR3: TGTGCCAGCAGCTTAAATAGTCTGGCGGGGGAAAACACAGATACGCAGTATTTT.

The rearrangement joins TRBV3-1 (or the pseudogene TRBV3-2) to TRBJ1-5, with TRBD1 as a possible D gene (5 bases). Per germline, CDR1 LGHDT and CDR2 YNNKEL (reference sequence). The ends were cut back, 1 base at V and 2 bases at J, with 6 bases in the middle. CDR3 length: 14 amino acids. The CDR3 loop is CASSQGGGNQPQHF. The CDR3 DNA reads as TGTGCCAGCAGCCAAGGGGGGGGCAATCAGCCCCAGCATTTT.

The rearrangement uses TRBV6-5 and TRBJ1-2, with D tentatively TRBD1 (5 bases). V was shortened by 6 bases and J by 2 bases, with 10 bases between the two germline ends. This CDR3 has 13 amino acids. CDR1 is MNHEY and CDR2 is SVGAGI in the germline V gene. This CDR3 is CASSPTVNYGYTF. As DNA, the CDR3 is TGTGCCAGCAGCCCGACAGTAAACTATGGCTACACCTTC.

The genes are TRBV7-8 and TRBJ2-3, with a possible D match to TRBD1 (6 bases). From germline, CDR1 is SGHVS and CDR2 FQNEAQ. Deletions cut 1 base from V and 2 bases from J, with 10 bases between. The CDR3 contains 15 residues. The CDR3 DNA sequence: TGTGCCAGCAGCTTAGATAGGGGGTCCACAGATACGCAGTATTTT. It is translated as CASSLDRGSTDTQYF.

The chain joins TRBV13 to TRBJ1-3, with 11 bases identical to TRBD1. The CDR3 contains 18 residues. The V gene end was trimmed by 5 bases and the J gene end by 1 base; junction bases not matched to a gene: 10. Germline lookup yields CDR1 PRHDT and CDR2 FYEKMQ (reference sequence). This CDR3 reads CASSIGQGAFISGNTIYF. The CDR3 DNA sequence: TGTGCCAGCAGCATTGGACAGGGGGCGTTCATATCTGGAAACACCATATATTTT.

This chain uses TRBV27 with TRBJ1-1, with D possibly matching TRBD1 (6 bases). CDR3 length equals 15 residues. In germline, CDR1 is MNHEY, CDR2 SMNVEV (reference sequence). Trimming shortened V by 3 bases and J by 1 base, and 12 bases separated the two germline ends. The DNA for the CDR3 is TGTGCCAGCAGTTTCGCCCCGGACAGGAACACTGAAGCTTTCTTT. It specifies CASSFAPDRNTEAFF.